What follows are 12 T cell receptor beta chains derived from one specimen sequenced in a study of blood T cell repertoires in COVID-19. The protocol was immunoSEQ multiplex PCR, while the TCRdb copy is restricted to in-frame clones and leaves out a portion. The repertoire holds about 210,000 clones, 84% seen once, with around 7.3% in the top ten. Sequencing was performed on peripheral blood. The receptors shown here come from a woman aged 50 to 60 with active or convalescent COVID-19.

V is TRBV7-9 and J is TRBJ1-4; D is unresolved. This CDR3 contains 15 residues. CDR1 SEHNR and CDR2 FQNEAQ come from the germline V gene (reference sequence). V dropped 2 bases and J dropped 2 bases, with 9 bases sitting between them. The chain's CDR3 is CASSLSGFTNEKLFF. The CDR3 DNA reads as TGTGCCAGCAGCTTATCGGGGTTTACTAATGAAAAACTGTTTTTT.

J is TRBJ1-3 and V is TRBV11-2, with 7 nucleotides matching TRBD1. The CDR3 has 15 residues. V trimming: 2 bases; J trimming: 5 bases; junction bases outside the gene matches: 6. Per the germline V gene, CDR1 is SGHAT and CDR2 is FQNNGV. The CDR3 is CASSLSTGQRNTIYF. CDR3 DNA sequence: TGTGCCAGCAGCTTATCCACGGGACAGAGAAACACCATATATTTT.

V and J are TRBV11-3 and TRBJ2-5; a possible D gene is TRBD2 (6 bases). The CDR3 sequence is 16 residues long. The germline V gene has CDR1 SGHNT and CDR2 YENEEA. Trimming shortened V by 5 bases and J by 2 bases, and 18 bases separated the two germline ends. CDR3 nucleotide sequence: TGTGCCAGCAGCCCCCGAGCCGGGACTTTTCAAGAGACCCAGTACTTC. Translating gives CASSPRAGTFQETQYF.

The chain recombines TRBV5-4 with TRBJ2-5; 9 bases are a match to TRBD2. J gave up 1 base and V 4 bases, and 5 bases lay outside the gene matches. The germline V gene encodes CDR1 SGHNT and CDR2 YYREEE (reference sequence). This CDR3 is 15 amino acids long. Here the CDR3 reads CASSLMTSGQETQYF. The CDR3 DNA reads TGTGCCAGCAGCCTGATGACTAGCGGCCAAGAGACCCAGTACTTC. The full variable domain, with the rest looked up from reference TRBV5-4 and TRBJ2-5, is ETGVTQSPTHLIKTRGQQVTLRCSSQSGHNTVSWYQQALGQGPQFIFQYYREEENGRGNFPPRFSGLQFPNYSSELNVNALELDDSALYLCASSLMTSGQETQYFGPGTRLLVL.

The chain is built from TRBV5-8 and TRBJ1-5; D is possibly TRBD1 (5 bases). V gave up 4 bases and J gave up 7 bases, with 12 bases separating them. In germline, CDR1 is SGHTS, CDR2 YDEGEE. CDR3 length: 13 residues. The CDR3 coding sequence is TGTGCCAGCAGCCCGAACCGGGGGCAGCCCCAGCATTTT. The encoded protein is CASSPNRGQPQHF.

J is TRBJ1-6 and V is TRBV14, with D unclear. CDR1 and CDR2 from the germline V gene are SGHDN and FVKESK. The CDR3 sequence is 15 residues long. Trimming stripped 4 bases from V and 10 bases from J, with 17 bases between. This CDR3 is CASSLSGEARSPLHF. The CDR3 DNA follows: TGTGCCAGCAGCCTGTCCGGAGAGGCCCGGTCACCCCTCCACTTT.

The CDR3 region has the DNA TGTGCCAGCAGTTTATTTTCGGGACAGGGTTACCAAGAGACCCAGTACTTC. Protein product: CASSLFSGQGYQETQYF. V gene TRBV27 combines with J gene TRBJ2-5, with TRBD1 matching 9 bases. The CDR3 covers 17 residues. Germline loops: CDR1 MNHEY, CDR2 SMNVEV (reference sequence). V lost 1 base to trimming and J lost 0 bases; unmatched junction nucleotides: 6.

This chain uses TRBV5-8 with TRBJ2-5; 8 bases agree with TRBD1. The germline gives CDR1 SGHTS, CDR2 YDEGEE. V shed 4 bases and J 8 bases; nucleotides not matched to a gene: 13. This CDR3 is built from 15 residues. The CDR3 reads CASSLTRTGHETQYF. CDR3 nucleotide sequence: TGTGCCAGCAGCCTCACAAGGACAGGGCACGAAACCCAGTACTTC.

The chain joins TRBV14 to TRBJ1-3; D is ambiguous. CDR1 and CDR2 (germline): SGHDN, FVKESK. V shed 2 bases and J shed 0 bases, with 5 bases lying between them. This CDR3 spans 14 amino acids. The DNA of the CDR3 is TGTGCCAGCAGCCAACAGGCCTCTGGAAACACCATATATTTT. Its translation: CASSQQASGNTIYF.

V is TRBV24-1 and J is TRBJ2-1; D call uncertain. V lost 5 bases to trimming and J lost 7 bases, with 8 bases between them. CDR1 and CDR2 (germline): KGHDR, SFDVKD. The CDR3 is 12 residues long. The CDR3 DNA sequence: TGTGCCACCAGTGGGTATACAAATGAGCAGTTCTTC. As protein: CATSGYTNEQFF.

The V call is TRBV28, the J call TRBJ1-6; 7 bases fit TRBD1. The germline V gene has CDR1 MDHEN and CDR2 SYDVKM. This CDR3 is built from 15 residues. The V segment lost 6 bases and the J segment 7 bases; nucleotides outside the gene matches: 9. The CDR3 DNA sequence: TGTGCCAGCAGCCGCAACATACAGGGGAATTCACCCCTCCACTTT. Encoded protein: CASSRNIQGNSPLHF. The full variable domain, completed using reference TRBV28 and TRBJ1-6, is DVKVTQSSRYLVKRTGEKVFLECVQDMDHENMFWYRQDPGLGLRLIYFSYDVKMKEKGDIPEGYSVSREKKERFSLILESASTNQTSMYLCASSRNIQGNSPLHFGNGTRLTVT.

The chain combines TRBV5-4 with TRBJ2-3, with D possibly TRBD2 on 6 matching bases. Between the trimmed V and J ends, which lost 3 bases and 0 bases, there was a span of 14 bases. In germline, CDR1 is SGHNT, CDR2 YYREEE (reference sequence). The CDR3 consists of 16 residues. The CDR3 loop is CASSSGDFPSTDTQYF. Written as DNA, the CDR3 is TGTGCCAGCAGCTCTGGGGACTTTCCTAGCACAGATACGCAGTATTTT.